These 7 T cell receptor beta chains share one sample of origin, sequenced in a study of T cell responses to AZD1222 COVID-19 vaccine. Clones were sequenced by immunoSEQ multiplex PCR, and TCRdb holds only the in-frame ones, with some missing. In the table there are roughly 97,000 clones, around nine tenths of which are singletons. The material sequenced was peripheral blood, taken on day 0 of AZD1222 vaccination. These receptors were taken from an adult in good health.

This clone was detected only a few times. The J gene is TRBJ1-3, the V gene TRBV3-1 (or the pseudogene TRBV3-2); D unclear. V was clipped by 0 bases and J by 4 bases, with 7 bases between them. This CDR3 has 14 amino acids. Germline V CDR1 and CDR2: LGHDT, YNNKEL (reference sequence). CDR3 loop: CASSQDIAGNTIYF. The CDR3 nucleotides are TGTGCCAGCAGCCAAGATATTGCGGGAAACACCATATATTTT.

The V call is TRBV7-9, the J call TRBJ1-3; D unclear. Deletions cut 5 bases from V and 9 bases from J, with 14 bases between. This CDR3 has 13 amino acids. Germline lookup yields CDR1 SEHNR and CDR2 FQNEAQ (reference sequence). The CDR3 here is CASSAGLSATIYF. Here the CDR3 DNA reads TGTGCCAGCAGCGCCGGACTTAGTGCCACCATATATTTT. Filled out from reference TRBV7-9 and TRBJ1-3, the complete variable domain reads DTGVSQNPRHKITKRGQNVTFRCDPISEHNRLYWYRQTLGQGPEFLTYFQNEAQLEKSRLLSDRFSAERPKGSFSTLEIQRTEQGDSAMYLCASSAGLSATIYFGEGSWLTVV.

The chain recombines TRBV3-1 (or the pseudogene TRBV3-2) with TRBJ1-4; 10 bases are a match to TRBD1. V lost 3 bases to trimming and J lost 6 bases; unmatched junction nucleotides: 1. Germline loops: CDR1 LGHDT, CDR2 YNNKEL (reference sequence). This CDR3 has 14 residues. CDR3 coding DNA: TGTGCCAGCAGCCAGACAGGGGGCGATGAAAAACTGTTTTTT. This codes for CASSQTGGDEKLFF.

The rearrangement links TRBV28 to TRBJ1-2; D gene uncertain. The CDR3 has 15 residues. CDR1 is MDHEN and CDR2 is SYDVKM in the germline V gene. V was pared by 5 bases and J by 1 base, with 14 bases between. The CDR3 sequence is CASSLLKLINYGYTF. CDR3 sequence (DNA): TGTGCCAGCAGTCTCCTTAAGTTAATTAACTATGGCTACACCTTC.

The chain is built from TRBV4-3 and TRBJ1-1; the D is unclear. Trimming took off 0 bases at V and 0 bases at J, with 11 bases between the two ends. The CDR3 runs 16 residues. Germline V gene sequence: CDR1 LGHNA, CDR2 YSLEER. CDR3 sequence reads: CASSQDPIGVNTEAFF. The CDR3, as DNA: TGCGCCAGCAGCCAAGACCCGATCGGGGTGAACACTGAAGCTTTCTTT.

This clone was detected only a few times. The rearrangement uses TRBV7-6 and TRBJ2-1; TRBD1 aligns across 8 bases. The CDR3 sequence is 16 residues long. CDR1 is SGHVS and CDR2 is FNYEAQ in the germline V gene. The trim removed 5 bases at V and 1 base at J, leaving 7 bases unmatched. The CDR3 protein is CASSPTGGQSYNEQFF. In nucleotides, the CDR3 is TGTGCCAGCAGCCCTACAGGGGGTCAATCCTACAATGAGCAGTTCTTC.

The DNA of the CDR3 is TGTGCCAGCAGCTCGGACAGGCTCTCTGGAAACACCATATATTTT. Residues: CASSSDRLSGNTIYF. V gene TRBV6-5 combines with J gene TRBJ1-3; TRBD1 aligns across 7 bases. V shed 6 bases and J 0 bases; nucleotides not matched to a gene: 5. The CDR3 consists of 15 residues. From germline, CDR1 is MNHEY and CDR2 SVGAGI.